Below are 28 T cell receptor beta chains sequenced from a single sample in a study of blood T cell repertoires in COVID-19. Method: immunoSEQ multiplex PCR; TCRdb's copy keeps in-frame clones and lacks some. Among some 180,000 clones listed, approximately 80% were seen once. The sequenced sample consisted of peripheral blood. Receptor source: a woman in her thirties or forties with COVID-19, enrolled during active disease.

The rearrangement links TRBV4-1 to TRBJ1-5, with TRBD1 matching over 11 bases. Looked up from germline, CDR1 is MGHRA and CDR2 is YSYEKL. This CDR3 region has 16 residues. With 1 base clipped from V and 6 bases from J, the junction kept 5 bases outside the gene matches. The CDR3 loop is CASSQGTGGWPQPQHF. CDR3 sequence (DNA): TGCGCCAGCAGCCAAGGGACAGGGGGCTGGCCTCAGCCCCAGCATTTT.

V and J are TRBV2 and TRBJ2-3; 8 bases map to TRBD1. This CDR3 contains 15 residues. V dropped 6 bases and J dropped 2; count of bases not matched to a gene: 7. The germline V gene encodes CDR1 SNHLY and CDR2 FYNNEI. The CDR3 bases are TGTGCCAGCAGCTTCAGGGGGCCTGACACAGATACGCAGTATTTT. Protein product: CASSFRGPDTDTQYF.

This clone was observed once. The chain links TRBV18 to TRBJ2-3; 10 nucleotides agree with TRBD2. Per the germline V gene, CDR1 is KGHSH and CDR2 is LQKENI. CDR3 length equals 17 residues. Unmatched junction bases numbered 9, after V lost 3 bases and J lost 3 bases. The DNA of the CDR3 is TGTGCCAGCTCACCGGCCGTGATTAGCGGGAGGACAGATACGCAGTATTTT. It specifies CASSPAVISGRTDTQYF.

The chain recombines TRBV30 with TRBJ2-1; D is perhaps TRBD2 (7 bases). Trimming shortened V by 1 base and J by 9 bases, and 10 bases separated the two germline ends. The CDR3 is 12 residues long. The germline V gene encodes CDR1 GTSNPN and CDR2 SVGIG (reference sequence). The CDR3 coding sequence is TGTGCCTGGAGTGCAGGGGAGGGTGAGCAGTTCTTC. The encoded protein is CAWSAGEGEQFF.

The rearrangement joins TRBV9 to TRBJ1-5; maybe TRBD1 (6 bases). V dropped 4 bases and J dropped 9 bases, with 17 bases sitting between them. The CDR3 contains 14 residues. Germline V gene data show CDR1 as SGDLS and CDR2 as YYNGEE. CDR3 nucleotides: TGTGCCAGCAGCCAGGGGCAAGGGTTTCGGCCCCAGCATTTT. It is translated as CASSQGQGFRPQHF.

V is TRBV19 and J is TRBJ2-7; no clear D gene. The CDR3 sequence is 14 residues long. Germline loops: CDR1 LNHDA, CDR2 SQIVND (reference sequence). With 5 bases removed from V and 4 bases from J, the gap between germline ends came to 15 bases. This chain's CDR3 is CASSEEINQYEQYF. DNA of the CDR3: TGTGCCAGTAGTGAGGAGATTAACCAGTACGAGCAGTACTTC.

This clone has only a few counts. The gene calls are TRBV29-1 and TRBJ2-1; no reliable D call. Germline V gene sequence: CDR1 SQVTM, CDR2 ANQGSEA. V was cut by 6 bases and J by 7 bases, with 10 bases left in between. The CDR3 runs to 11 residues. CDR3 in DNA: TGCAGCGTCGAGACTTATAATGAGCAGTTCTTC. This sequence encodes CSVETYNEQFF.

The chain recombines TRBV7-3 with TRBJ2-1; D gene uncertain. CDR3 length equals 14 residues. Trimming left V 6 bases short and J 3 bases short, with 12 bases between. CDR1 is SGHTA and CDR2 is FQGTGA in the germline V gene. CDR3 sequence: CASSPNGFYNEQFF. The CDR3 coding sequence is TGTGCCAGCAGTCCAAACGGGTTCTACAATGAGCAGTTCTTC.

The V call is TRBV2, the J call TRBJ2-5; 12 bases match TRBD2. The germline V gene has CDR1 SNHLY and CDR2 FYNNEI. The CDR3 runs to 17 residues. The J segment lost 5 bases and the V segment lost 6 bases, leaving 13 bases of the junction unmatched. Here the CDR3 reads CASSPPLAGGPRETQYF. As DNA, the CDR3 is TGTGCCAGCAGCCCACCCCTAGCGGGAGGGCCTCGGGAGACCCAGTACTTC. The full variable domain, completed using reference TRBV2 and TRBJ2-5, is EPEVTQTPSHQVTQMGQEVILRCVPISNHLYFYWYRQILGQKVEFLVSFYNNEISEKSEIFDDQFSVERPDGSNFTLKIRSTKLEDSAMYFCASSPPLAGGPRETQYFGPGTRLLVL.

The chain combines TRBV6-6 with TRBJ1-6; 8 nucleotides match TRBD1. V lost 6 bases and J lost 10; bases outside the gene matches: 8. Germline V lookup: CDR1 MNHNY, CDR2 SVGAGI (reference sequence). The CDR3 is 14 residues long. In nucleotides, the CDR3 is TGTGCCAGCAGAGACGGACAGGGCGGCTCACCCCTCCACTTT. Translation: CASRDGQGGSPLHF.

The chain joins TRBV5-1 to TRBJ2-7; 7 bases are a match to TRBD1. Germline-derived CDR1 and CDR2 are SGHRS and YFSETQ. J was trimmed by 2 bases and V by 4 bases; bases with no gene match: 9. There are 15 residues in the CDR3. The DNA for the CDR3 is TGCGCCAGCAGCCCAGGGACAGTGACTCCCTACGAGCAGTACTTC. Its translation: CASSPGTVTPYEQYF.

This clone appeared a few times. CDR3 sequence: CASSVGQADNYGYTF. In DNA form, the CDR3 reads TGTGCCAGCAGCGTCGGACAGGCGGATAACTATGGCTACACCTTC. The genes are TRBV7-9 and TRBJ1-2; 7 bases agree with TRBD1. Germline V gives CDR1 SEHNR, CDR2 FQNEAQ (reference sequence). The CDR3 length is 15 residues. With V trimmed by 5 bases and J by 1 base, 7 bases remained unmatched.

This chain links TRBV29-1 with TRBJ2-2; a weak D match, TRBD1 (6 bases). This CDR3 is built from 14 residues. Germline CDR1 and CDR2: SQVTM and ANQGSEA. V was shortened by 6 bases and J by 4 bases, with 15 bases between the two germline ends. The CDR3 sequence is CSVKRDTSTGELFF. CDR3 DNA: TGCAGCGTGAAACGGGACACTTCCACCGGGGAGCTGTTTTTT.

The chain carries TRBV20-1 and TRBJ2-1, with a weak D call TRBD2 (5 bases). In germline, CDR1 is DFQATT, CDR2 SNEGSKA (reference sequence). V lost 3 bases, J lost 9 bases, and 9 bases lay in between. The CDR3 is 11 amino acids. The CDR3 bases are TGCAGTGCTAGCCTAGCTGTTGAGCAGTTCTTC. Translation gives CSASLAVEQFF.

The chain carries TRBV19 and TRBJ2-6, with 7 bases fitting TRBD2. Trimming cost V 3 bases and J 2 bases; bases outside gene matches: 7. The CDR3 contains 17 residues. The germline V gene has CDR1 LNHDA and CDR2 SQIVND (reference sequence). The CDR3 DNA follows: TGTGCCAGTAGTATTGGGAGCGGGGTCGCTGGGGCCAACGTCCTGACTTTC. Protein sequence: CASSIGSGVAGANVLTF.

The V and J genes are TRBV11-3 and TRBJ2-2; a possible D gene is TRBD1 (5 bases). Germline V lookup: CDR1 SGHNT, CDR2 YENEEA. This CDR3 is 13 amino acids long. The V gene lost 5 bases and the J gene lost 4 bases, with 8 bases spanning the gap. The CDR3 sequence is CASSVRVTGELFF. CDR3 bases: TGTGCCAGCAGCGTCAGGGTCACCGGGGAGCTGTTTTTT.

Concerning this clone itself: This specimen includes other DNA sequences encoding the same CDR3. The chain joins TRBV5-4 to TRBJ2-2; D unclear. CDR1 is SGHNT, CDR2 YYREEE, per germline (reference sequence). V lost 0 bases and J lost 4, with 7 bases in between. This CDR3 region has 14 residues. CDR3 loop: CASSLARGTGELFF. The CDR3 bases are TGTGCCAGCAGCTTGGCACGCGGCACCGGGGAGCTGTTTTTT.

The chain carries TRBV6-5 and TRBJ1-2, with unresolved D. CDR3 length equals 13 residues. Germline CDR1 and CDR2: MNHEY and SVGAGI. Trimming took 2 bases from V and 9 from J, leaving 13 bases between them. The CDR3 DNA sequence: TGTGCCAGCAGTTACAAGTGGGAGTCGAGCTACACCTTC. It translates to CASSYKWESSYTF.

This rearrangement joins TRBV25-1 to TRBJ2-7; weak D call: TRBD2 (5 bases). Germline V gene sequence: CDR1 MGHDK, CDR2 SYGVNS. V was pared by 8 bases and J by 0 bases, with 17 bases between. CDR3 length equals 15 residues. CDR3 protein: CASRTFGLSSYEQYV. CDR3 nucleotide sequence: TGTGCCAGCCGAACCTTCGGACTGAGCTCCTACGAGCAGTACGTC.

The CDR3 DNA sequence: TGTGCCAGCAGCCGCAGGACAGAATCCTACAATGAGCAGTTCTTC. Its translation: CASSRRTESYNEQFF. The chain uses TRBV14 and TRBJ2-1; D is perhaps TRBD1 (6 bases). CDR3 length equals 15 residues. Trimming removed 4 bases from V and 1 base from J, with 11 bases in between. The germline V gene encodes CDR1 SGHDN and CDR2 FVKESK. Complete variable domain (other parts from reference TRBV14 and TRBJ2-1): EAGVTQFPSHSVIEKGQTVTLRCDPISGHDNLYWYRRVMGKEIKFLLHFVKESKQDESGMPNNRFLAERTGGTYSTLKVQPAELEDSGVYFCASSRRTESYNEQFFGPGTRLTVL.

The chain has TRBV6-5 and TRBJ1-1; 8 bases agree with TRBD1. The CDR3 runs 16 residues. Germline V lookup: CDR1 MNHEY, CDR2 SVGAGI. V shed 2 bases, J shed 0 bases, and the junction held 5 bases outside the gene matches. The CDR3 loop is CASSYLSTGVNTEAFF. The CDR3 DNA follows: TGTGCCAGCAGTTACCTCTCGACAGGGGTGAACACTGAAGCTTTCTTT.

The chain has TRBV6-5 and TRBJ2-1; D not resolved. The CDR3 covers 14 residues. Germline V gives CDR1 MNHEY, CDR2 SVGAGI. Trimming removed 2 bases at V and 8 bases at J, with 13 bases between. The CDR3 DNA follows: TGTGCCAGCAGTTACCCTACGCAAGGAGATGAGCAGTTCTTC. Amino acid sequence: CASSYPTQGDEQFF.

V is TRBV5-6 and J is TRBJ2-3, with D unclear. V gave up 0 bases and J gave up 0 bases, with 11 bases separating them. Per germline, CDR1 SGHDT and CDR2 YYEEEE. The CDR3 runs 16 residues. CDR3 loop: CASSLVTELSTDTQYF. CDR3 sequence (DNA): TGTGCCAGCAGCTTGGTTACGGAGCTCAGCACAGATACGCAGTATTTT.

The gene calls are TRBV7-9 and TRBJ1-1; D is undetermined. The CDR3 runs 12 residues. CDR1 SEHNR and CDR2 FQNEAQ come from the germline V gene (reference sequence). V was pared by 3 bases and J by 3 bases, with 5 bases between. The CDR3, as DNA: TGTGCCAGCAGCTTCCAGTACACTGAAGCTTTCTTT. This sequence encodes CASSFQYTEAFF. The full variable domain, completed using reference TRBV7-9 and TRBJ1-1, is DTGVSQNPRHKITKRGQNVTFRCDPISEHNRLYWYRQTLGQGPEFLTYFQNEAQLEKSRLLSDRFSAERPKGSFSTLEIQRTEQGDSAMYLCASSFQYTEAFFGQGTRLTVV.

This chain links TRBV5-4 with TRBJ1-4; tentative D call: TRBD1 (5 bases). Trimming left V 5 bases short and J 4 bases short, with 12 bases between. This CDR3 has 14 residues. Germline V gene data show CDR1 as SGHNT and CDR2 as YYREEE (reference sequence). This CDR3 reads CASSFDRRNEKLFF. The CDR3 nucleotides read TGTGCCAGCAGTTTCGACAGACGTAATGAAAAACTGTTTTTT.

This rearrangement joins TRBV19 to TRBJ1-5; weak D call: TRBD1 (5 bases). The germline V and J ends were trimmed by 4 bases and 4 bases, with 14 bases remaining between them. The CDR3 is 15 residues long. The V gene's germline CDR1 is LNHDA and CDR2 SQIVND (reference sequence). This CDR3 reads CASSTGGGMNQPQHF. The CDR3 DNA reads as TGTGCCAGTAGTACCGGGGGAGGGATGAATCAGCCCCAGCATTTT.

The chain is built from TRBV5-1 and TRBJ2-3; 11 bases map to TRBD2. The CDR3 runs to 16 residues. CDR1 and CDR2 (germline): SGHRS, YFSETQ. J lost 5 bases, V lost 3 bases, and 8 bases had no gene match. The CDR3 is CASSSLLAGVIDTQYF. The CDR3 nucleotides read TGCGCCAGCAGCTCCTTACTAGCGGGAGTCATAGATACGCAGTATTTT.

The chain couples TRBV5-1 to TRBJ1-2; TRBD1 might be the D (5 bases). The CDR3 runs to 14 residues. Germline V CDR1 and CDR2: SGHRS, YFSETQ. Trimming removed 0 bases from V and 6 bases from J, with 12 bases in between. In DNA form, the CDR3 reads TGCGCCAGCAGCTTGGATCCAGGGAGGAATGGCTACACCTTC. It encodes CASSLDPGRNGYTF.